This T cell receptor delta chain was found in a study of gamma-delta T cells after stem cell transplantation. From germline, CDR1 is GEAIGNYY and CDR2 EKD. V gave up 0 bases and J gave up 1 base, with 11 bases separating them. This CDR3 spans 15 amino acids. TCRdb processed the RT-PCR reads again with the CATT caller. The repertoire holds roughly 6,500 delta-chain clones, more than 20% seen once, with approximately 18% in the top ten. The rearrangement links TRDV2 to TRDJ1; D unclear. The specimen sequenced was gamma-delta T cells. The sequence came from a human donor. It is not recorded whose cells these are; they may come from a transplant donor. This CDR3 is CACDTVEVTTDKLIF. CDR3 nucleotide sequence: TGTGCCTGTGACACCGTTGAGGTCACCACCGATAAACTCATCTTT.